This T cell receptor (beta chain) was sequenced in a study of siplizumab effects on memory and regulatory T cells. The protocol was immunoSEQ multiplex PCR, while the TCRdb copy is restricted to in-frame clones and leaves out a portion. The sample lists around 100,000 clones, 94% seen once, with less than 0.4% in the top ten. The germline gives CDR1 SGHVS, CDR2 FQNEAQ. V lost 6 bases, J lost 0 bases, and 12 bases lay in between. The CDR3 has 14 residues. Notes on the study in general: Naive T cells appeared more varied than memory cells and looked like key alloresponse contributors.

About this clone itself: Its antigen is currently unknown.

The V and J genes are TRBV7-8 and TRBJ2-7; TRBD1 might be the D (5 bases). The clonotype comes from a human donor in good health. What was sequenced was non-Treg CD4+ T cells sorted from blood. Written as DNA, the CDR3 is TGTGCCAGCAGTACAGGAGTACCCTCCTACGAGCAGTACTTC. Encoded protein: CASSTGVPSYEQYF.